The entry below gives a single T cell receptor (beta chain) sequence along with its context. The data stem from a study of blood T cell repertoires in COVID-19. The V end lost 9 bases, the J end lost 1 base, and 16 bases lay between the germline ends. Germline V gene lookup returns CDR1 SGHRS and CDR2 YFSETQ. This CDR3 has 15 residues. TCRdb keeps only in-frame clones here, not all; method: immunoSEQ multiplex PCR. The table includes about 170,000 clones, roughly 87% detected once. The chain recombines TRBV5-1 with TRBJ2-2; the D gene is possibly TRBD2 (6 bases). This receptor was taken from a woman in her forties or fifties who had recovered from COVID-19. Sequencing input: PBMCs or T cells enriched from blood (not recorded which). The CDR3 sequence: CATTPSARNTGELFF. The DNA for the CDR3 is TGCGCCACGACTCCTAGCGCGAGGAACACCGGGGAGCTGTTTTTT.